This record concerns one TCR beta chain sequence. The repertoire was sequenced with immunoSEQ multiplex PCR; TCRdb's copy has only in-frame clones and lacks some. The sample contains under 450,000 clones, about 88% of which appear only once. The sample comes from a study of blood T cell repertoires in COVID-19. The length of the CDR3 is 14 residues. V lost 6 bases, J lost 1 base, and 1 base stayed unmatched. Germline CDR1 MNHNS, CDR2 SASEGT. The specimen sequenced was peripheral blood. This chain links TRBV6-1 with TRBJ2-2, with 8 bases that match TRBD1. The clonotype was recovered from a middle-aged woman with COVID-19, enrolled during active disease. The CDR3 here is CASRGTGNTGELFF. CDR3 coding DNA: TGTGCCAGCAGGGGGACAGGGAACACCGGGGAGCTGTTTTTT.